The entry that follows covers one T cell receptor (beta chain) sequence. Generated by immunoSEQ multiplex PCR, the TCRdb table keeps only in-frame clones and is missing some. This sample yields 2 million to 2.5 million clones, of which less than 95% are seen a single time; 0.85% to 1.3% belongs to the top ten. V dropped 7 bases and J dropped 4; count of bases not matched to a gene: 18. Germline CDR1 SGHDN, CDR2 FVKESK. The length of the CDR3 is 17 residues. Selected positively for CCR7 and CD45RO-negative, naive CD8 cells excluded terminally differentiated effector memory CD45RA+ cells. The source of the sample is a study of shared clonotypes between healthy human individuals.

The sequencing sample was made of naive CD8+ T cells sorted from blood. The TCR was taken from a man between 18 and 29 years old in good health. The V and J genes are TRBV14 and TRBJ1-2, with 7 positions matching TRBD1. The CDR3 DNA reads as TGTGCCAGCAACCCGGGACAGATCCCCTCCACGCGCTATGGCTACACCTTC. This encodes CASNPGQIPSTRYGYTF.